The clone carrying this T cell receptor (delta chain) was seen only a few times. Antigen: not known. The protein TCRdb lists belongs to a much larger clone and differs from this DNA's translation at residue 15, which points to a read error; the protein shown is made from the DNA. TCRdb redid clone calling on the RT-PCR reads using CATT. The sample holds about 300 delta-chain clones, 2.5% to 3% seen once. This sample was taken from a study of gammadelta T cells in human blood. Study-wide points: Right after birth, innate γδ T cells reportedly expanded polyclonally after microbial exposure.

The CDR3 length is 22 residues. Germline V gives CDR1 TSWWSYY, CDR2 QGS. Trimming took 1 base from V and 0 from J; bases not matched to a gene: 19. The sample consisted of non-Vgamma9Vdelta2 gamma-delta T cells from adult blood. V and J are TRDV1 and TRDJ1, with 11 bases that match TRDD3. The source of this sequence is a human donor. DNA of the CDR3: TGTGCTCTTGGGGAACGGCCTTCCTACTGGTACTGGGGGATAGACTACACCGATAAACTCATCTTT. Protein product: CALGERPSYWYWGIDYTDKLIF.